This T cell receptor (beta chain) was recovered during a study of cytomegalovirus exposure and HLA in healthy donors. Whole-study results and caveats: Most observed TCR sequences were rare, whereas some public TCRs were detected in many donors. In a later analysis, several top co-occurrence clusters appeared linked to parvovirus B19, influenza, CMV and Epstein-Barr virus. The CMV antigen specificity of a few CMV-associated chains was confirmed through in vitro analysis.

The V gene end was trimmed by 0 bases and the J gene end by 12 bases; junction bases not matched to a gene: 7. The CDR3 runs 13 residues. CDR1 SGHVS and CDR2 FNYEAQ come from the germline V gene. Concerning this clone itself: The antigen remains unidentified.

Amplification used 60 Vbeta primers and 13 Jbeta primers. Generated by immunoSEQ multiplex PCR, the TCRdb table keeps only in-frame clones and is missing some. The sample has some 250,000 clones; roughly 87% are singletons. Sequenced: PBMCs. The TCR was taken from a woman aged 40 to 49 in good health and CMV-seropositive. The chain is built from TRBV7-6 and TRBJ2-5; 7 bases are shared with TRBD1. CDR3 in amino acids: CASSLARTGQKYF. CDR3 sequence (DNA): TGTGCCAGCAGCTTAGCAAGAACGGGACAGAAGTACTTC. Combining the CDR3 with reference TRBV7-6 and TRBJ2-5 gives the whole variable domain GAGVSQSPRYKVTKRGQDVALRCDPISGHVSLYWYRQALGQGPEFLTYFNYEAQQDKSGLPNDRFSAERPEGSISTLTIQRTEQRDSAMYRCASSLARTGQKYFGPGTRLLVL.